This passage covers 2 T cell receptor beta chains from one sample sequenced in a study of T cell responses to AZD1222 COVID-19 vaccine. Generated by immunoSEQ multiplex PCR, the TCRdb table keeps only in-frame clones and is missing some. The sample has around 180,000 clones, approximately 90% seen once. Material: peripheral blood, obtained 28 days after the second AZD1222 dose. All receptors come from an adult who received the AZD1222 COVID-19 vaccine.

The chain has TRBV5-1 and TRBJ2-2, with unresolved D. This CDR3 is built from 14 residues. Trimming shortened V by 4 bases and J by 4 bases, and 11 bases separated the two germline ends. From germline, CDR1 is SGHRS and CDR2 YFSETQ. DNA of the CDR3: TGCGCCAGCAGCATGGGAATGGGCACCGGGGAGCTGTTTTTT. Protein: CASSMGMGTGELFF.

On this clone: At one end the junction does not follow the germline gene, possibly because of a read error. The rearrangement links TRBV7-7 to TRBJ2-5; D not resolved. Germline V gene sequence: CDR1 SSHAT, CDR2 FNYEAQ (reference sequence). This CDR3 comprises 12 residues. CDR3 bases: TGTGCTAGCAGCCCCCCCGGGGAGACCCAGTACTTC. Its protein is CASSPPGETQYF.